This T cell receptor (beta chain) comes out of a study of T cell responses to AZD1222 COVID-19 vaccine. As for the study in general: Some second doses came at about 4 weeks and others at about 12 weeks; these were pooled. Study-wide results and caveats: Among AZD1222 vaccinees, only five to seven were seropositive at baseline. The study sampled repertoires only after the peak T cell response. Spike-specific TCR breadth and depth were elevated following two AZD1222 doses.

Repertoires were generated with immunoSEQ multiplex PCR, while TCRdb's copy carries only in-frame clones and drops some. The table has about 150,000 clones, approximately 90% seen once. Germline V gene sequence: CDR1 ENHRY, CDR2 SYGVKD. With 6 bases removed from V and 0 bases from J, the gap between germline ends came to 20 bases. This CDR3 region has 17 residues. With regard to this clone: Its antigen remains unknown.

The genes are TRBV10-3 and TRBJ1-1; a possible D gene is TRBD1 (6 bases). This clonotype was obtained from an adult in good health. The source material was peripheral blood, sampled on day 0 of AZD1222 vaccination. In nucleotides, the CDR3 is TGTGCCATCAGGGTACTTGACAGGCCAACCTTGAACACTGAAGCTTTCTTT. It specifies CAIRVLDRPTLNTEAFF.